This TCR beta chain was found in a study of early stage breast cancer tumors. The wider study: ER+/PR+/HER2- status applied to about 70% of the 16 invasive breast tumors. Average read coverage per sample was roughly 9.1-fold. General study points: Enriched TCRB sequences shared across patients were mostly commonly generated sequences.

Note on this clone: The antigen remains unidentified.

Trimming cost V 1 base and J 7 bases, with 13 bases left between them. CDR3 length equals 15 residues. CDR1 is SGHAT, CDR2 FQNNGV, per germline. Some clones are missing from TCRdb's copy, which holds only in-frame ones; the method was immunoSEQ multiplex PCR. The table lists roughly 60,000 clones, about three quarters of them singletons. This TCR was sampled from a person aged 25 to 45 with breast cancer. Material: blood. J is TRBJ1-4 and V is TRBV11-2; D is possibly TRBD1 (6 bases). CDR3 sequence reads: CASSLVRGVAEKLFF. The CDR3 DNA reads TGTGCCAGCAGCTTAGTCAGGGGTGTGGCTGAAAAACTGTTTTTT.